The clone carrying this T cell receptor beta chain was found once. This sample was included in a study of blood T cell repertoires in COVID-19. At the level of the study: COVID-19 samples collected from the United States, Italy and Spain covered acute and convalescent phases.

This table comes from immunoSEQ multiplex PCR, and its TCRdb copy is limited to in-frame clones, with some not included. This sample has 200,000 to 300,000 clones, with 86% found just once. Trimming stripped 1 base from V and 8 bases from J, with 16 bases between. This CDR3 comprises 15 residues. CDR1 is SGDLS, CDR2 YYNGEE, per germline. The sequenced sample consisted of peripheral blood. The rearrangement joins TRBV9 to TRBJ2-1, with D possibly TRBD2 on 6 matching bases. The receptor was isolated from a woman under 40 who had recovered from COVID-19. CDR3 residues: CASSVRGDWLDEQFF. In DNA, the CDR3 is TGTGCCAGCAGCGTACGCGGGGATTGGTTGGATGAGCAGTTCTTC.